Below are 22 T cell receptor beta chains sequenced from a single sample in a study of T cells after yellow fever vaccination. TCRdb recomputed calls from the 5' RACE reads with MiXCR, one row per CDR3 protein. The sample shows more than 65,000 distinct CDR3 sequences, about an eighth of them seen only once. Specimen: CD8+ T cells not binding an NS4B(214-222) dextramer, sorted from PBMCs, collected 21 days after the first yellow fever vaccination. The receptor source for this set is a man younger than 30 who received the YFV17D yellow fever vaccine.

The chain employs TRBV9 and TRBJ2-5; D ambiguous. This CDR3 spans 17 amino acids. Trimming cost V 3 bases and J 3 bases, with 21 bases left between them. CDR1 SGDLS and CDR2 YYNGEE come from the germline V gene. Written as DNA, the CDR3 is TGTGCCAGCAGCGCCCCTCGTGGACGTCTAACGGAAGAGACCCAGTACTTC. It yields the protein CASSAPRGRLTEETQYF. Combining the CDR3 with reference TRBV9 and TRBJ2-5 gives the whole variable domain DSGVTQTPKHLITATGQRVTLRCSPRSGDLSVYWYQQSLDQGLQFLIQYYNGEERAKGNILERFSAQQFPDLHSELNLSSLELGDSALYFCASSAPRGRLTEETQYFGPGTRLLVL.

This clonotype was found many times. This chain's CDR3 is CASSQGQLTGELFF. The CDR3 coding sequence is TGTGCCAGCAGTCAGGGACAGCTCACCGGGGAGCTGTTTTTT. This chain links TRBV6-4 with TRBJ2-2; 7 nucleotides align to TRBD1. Germline V CDR1 and CDR2: MRHNA, SNTAGT. J gave up 4 bases and V 5 bases, and 4 bases lay outside the gene matches. This CDR3 contains 14 residues.

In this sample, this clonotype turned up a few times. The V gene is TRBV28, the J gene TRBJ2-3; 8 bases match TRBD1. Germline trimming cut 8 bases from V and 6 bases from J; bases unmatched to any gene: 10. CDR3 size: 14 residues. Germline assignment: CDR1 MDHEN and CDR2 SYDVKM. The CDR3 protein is CASGTGTGWDTQYF. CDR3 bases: TGTGCCAGCGGAACAGGGACAGGATGGGATACGCAGTATTTT.

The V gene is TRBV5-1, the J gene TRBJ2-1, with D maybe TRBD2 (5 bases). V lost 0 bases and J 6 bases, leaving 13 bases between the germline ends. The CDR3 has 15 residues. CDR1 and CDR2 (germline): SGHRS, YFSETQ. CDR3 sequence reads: CASSLVGLAVNEQFF. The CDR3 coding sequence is TGCGCCAGCAGCTTGGTTGGTCTAGCAGTCAATGAGCAGTTCTTC.

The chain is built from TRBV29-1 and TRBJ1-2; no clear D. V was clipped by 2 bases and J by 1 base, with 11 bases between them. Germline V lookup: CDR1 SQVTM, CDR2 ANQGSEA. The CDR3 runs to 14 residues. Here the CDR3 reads CSVELREDNYGYTF. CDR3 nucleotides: TGCAGCGTTGAACTCAGAGAAGATAACTATGGCTACACCTTC. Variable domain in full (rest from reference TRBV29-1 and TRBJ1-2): SAVISQKPSRDICQRGTSLTIQCQVDSQVTMMFWYRQQPGQSLTLIATANQGSEATYESGFVIDKFPISRPNLTFSTLTVSNMSPEDSSIYLCSVELREDNYGYTFGSGTRLTVV.

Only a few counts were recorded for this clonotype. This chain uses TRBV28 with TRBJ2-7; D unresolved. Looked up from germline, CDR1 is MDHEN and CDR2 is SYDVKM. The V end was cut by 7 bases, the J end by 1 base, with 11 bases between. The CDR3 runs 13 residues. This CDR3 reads CASTRQGSYEQYF. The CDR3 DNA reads TGTGCCAGCACCCGACAAGGTTCCTACGAGCAGTACTTC.

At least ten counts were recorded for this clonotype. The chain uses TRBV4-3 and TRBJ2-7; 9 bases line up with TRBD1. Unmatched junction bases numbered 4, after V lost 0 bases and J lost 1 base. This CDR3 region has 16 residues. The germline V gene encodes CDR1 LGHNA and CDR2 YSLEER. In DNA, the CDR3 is TGCGCCAGCAGCCAAGATTCCGGGACAGGGTCCTACGAGCAGTACTTC. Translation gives CASSQDSGTGSYEQYF.

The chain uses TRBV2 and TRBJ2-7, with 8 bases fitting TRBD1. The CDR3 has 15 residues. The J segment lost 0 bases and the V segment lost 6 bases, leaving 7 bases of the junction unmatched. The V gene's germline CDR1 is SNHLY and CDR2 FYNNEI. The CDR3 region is CASRVGTGSSYEQYF. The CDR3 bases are TGTGCCAGCAGGGTCGGGACAGGAAGCTCCTACGAGCAGTACTTC.

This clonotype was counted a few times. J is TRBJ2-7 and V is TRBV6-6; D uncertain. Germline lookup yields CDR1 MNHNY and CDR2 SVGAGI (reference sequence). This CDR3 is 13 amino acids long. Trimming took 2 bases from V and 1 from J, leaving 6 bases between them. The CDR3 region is CASSYMYSYEQYF. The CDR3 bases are TGTGCCAGCAGTTACATGTATTCCTACGAGCAGTACTTC.

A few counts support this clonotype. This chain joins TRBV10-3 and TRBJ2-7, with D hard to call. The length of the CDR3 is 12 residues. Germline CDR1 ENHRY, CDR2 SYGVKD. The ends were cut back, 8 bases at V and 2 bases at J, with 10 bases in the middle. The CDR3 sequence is CAISPNAYEQYV. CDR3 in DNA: TGTGCCATCTCCCCTAACGCCTACGAGCAGTACGTC.

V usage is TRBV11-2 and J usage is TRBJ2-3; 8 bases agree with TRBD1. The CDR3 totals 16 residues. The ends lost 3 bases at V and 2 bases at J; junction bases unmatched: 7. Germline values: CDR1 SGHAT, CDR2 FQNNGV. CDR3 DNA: TGTGCCAGCAGCTTCCCCGGGACAGGAATCACAGATACGCAGTATTTT. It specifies CASSFPGTGITDTQYF.

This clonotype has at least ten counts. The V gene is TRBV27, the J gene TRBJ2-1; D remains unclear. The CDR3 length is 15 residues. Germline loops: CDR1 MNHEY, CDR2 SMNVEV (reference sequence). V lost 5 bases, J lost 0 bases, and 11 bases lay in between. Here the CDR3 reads CASSPGTGSYNEQFF. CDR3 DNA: TGTGCCAGCAGTCCCGGTACGGGCTCCTACAATGAGCAGTTCTTC.

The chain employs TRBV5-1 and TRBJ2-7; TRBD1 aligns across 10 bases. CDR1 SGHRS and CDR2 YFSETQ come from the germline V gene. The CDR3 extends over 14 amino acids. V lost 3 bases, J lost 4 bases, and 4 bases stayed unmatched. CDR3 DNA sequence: TGCGCCAGCAGCTACGACAGGGGGCAATACGAGCAGTACTTC. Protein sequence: CASSYDRGQYEQYF. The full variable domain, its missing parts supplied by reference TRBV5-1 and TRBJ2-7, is KAGVTQTPRYLIKTRGQQVTLSCSPISGHRSVSWYQQTPGQGLQFLFEYFSETQRNKGNFPGRFSGRQFSNSRSEMNVSTLELGDSALYLCASSYDRGQYEQYFGPGTRLTVT.

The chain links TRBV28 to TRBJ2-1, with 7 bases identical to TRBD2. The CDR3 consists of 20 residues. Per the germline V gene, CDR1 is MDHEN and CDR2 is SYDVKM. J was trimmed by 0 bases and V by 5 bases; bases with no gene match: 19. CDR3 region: CASSPLTRDYPDSSYNEQFF. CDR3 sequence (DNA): TGTGCCAGCAGTCCCCTCACCCGGGACTACCCTGATAGCTCCTACAATGAGCAGTTCTTC. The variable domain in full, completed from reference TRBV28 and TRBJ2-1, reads DVKVTQSSRYLVKRTGEKVFLECVQDMDHENMFWYRQDPGLGLRLIYFSYDVKMKEKGDIPEGYSVSREKKERFSLILESASTNQTSMYLCASSPLTRDYPDSSYNEQFFGPGTRLTVL.

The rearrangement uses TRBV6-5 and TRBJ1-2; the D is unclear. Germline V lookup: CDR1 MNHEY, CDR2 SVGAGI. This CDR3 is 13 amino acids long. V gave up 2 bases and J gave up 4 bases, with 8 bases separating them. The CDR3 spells CASSYRVGYGYTF. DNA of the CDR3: TGTGCCAGCAGTTACAGGGTGGGCTATGGCTACACCTTC.

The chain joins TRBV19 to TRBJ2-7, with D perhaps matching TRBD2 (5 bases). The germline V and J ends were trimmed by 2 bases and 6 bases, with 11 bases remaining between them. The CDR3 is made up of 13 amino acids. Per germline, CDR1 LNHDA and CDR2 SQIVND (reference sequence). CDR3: CASSITLATEQYF. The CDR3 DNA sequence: TGTGCCAGTAGTATAACCCTAGCAACCGAGCAGTACTTC.

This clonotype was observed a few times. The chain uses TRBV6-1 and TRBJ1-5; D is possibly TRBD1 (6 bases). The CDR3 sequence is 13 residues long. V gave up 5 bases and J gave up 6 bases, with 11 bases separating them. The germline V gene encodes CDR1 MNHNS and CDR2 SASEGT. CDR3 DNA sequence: TGTGCCAGCAGTCTTGGGGGGGCTCAGCCCCAGCATTTT. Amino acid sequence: CASSLGGAQPQHF.

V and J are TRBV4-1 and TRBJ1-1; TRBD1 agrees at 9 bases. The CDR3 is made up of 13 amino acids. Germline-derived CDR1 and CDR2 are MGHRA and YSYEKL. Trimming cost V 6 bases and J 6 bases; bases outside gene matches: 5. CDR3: CASRPTGGPEAFF. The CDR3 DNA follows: TGCGCCAGCAGACCTACAGGGGGCCCTGAAGCTTTCTTT.

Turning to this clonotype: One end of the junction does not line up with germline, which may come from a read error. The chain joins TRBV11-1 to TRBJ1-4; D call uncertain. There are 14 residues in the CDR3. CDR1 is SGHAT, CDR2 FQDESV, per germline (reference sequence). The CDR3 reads CGSSLAQPDEKLFF. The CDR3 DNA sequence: TGTGGCAGCAGCTTAGCGCAGCCGGATGAAAAACTATTTTTT.

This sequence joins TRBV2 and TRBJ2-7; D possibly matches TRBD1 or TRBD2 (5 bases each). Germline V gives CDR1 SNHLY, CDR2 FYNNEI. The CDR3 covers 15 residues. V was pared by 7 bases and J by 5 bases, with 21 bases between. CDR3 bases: TGTGCCAGCACCGACCCGTTAGGGGACCCCGACGAGCAGTACTTC. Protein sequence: CASTDPLGDPDEQYF.

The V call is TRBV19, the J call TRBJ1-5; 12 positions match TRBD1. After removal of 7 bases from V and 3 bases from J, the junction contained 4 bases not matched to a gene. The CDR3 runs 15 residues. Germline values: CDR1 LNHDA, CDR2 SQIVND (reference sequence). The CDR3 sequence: CASTGTGGVNQPQHF. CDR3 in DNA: TGTGCCAGTACGGGGACAGGGGGCGTCAATCAGCCCCAGCATTTT.

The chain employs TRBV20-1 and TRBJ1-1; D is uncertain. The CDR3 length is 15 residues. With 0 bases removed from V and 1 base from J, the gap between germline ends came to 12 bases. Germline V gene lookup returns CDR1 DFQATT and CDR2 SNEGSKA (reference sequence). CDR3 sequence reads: CSARDRGGWNTEAFF. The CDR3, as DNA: TGCAGTGCTAGAGATCGGGGAGGATGGAACACTGAAGCTTTCTTT.